This entry lists 28 T cell receptor beta chains sequenced from one sample in a study of T cell changes during pregnancy in multiple sclerosis. Profiled with immunoSEQ multiplex PCR; TCRdb holds only in-frame clones, not every one. The table lists 45,000 to 50,000 clones, around 91% of them singletons. The material sequenced was CD4+ T cells from peripheral blood mononuclear cells, taken in the second trimester of pregnancy. All receptors come from a female donor in good health, enrolled as a control in a pregnancy study.

The chain's CDR3 is CASSYRSGQGRKENGYTF. In DNA, the CDR3 is TGTGCCAGCAGCTATCGTTCGGGACAGGGCCGGAAGGAGAATGGCTACACCTTC. The chain combines TRBV7-2 with TRBJ1-2; TRBD1 aligns across 9 bases. This CDR3 contains 18 residues. The junction had 18 bases not matched to a gene; V was cut back by 4 bases and J by 6 bases. Germline V gives CDR1 SGHTA, CDR2 FQGNSA.

CDR3 DNA: TGCGCCAGCAGCTTGCCGGACAGGGTCAACTATGGCTACACCTTC. Translation: CASSLPDRVNYGYTF. The chain couples TRBV5-1 to TRBJ1-2; 8 bases fit TRBD1. V trimming: 1 base; J trimming: 2 bases; junction bases outside the gene matches: 4. The CDR3 is 15 amino acids. The germline gives CDR1 SGHRS, CDR2 YFSETQ.

The chain carries TRBV19 and TRBJ2-3, with 13 bases identical to TRBD2. The CDR3 consists of 15 residues. The ends lost 7 bases at V and 3 bases at J; junction bases unmatched: 4. Germline V gene data show CDR1 as LNHDA and CDR2 as SQIVND (reference sequence). The CDR3 loop is CASMTSGGSTDTQYF. The DNA of the CDR3 is TGTGCCAGTATGACTAGCGGGGGGTCAACAGATACGCAGTATTTT.

The rearrangement joins TRBV19 to TRBJ2-5; 15 bases fit TRBD2. The V segment lost 6 bases and the J segment 3 bases; nucleotides outside the gene matches: 8. The CDR3 totals 17 residues. Per germline, CDR1 LNHDA and CDR2 SQIVND (reference sequence). The CDR3 DNA reads as TGTGCCAGTAGCGGACCGGGACTAGCGGGGGGAAAAGAGACCCAGTACTTC. This gives the protein CASSGPGLAGGKETQYF.

The J gene is TRBJ2-1, the V gene TRBV5-5; 10 bases line up with TRBD1. V was clipped by 3 bases and J by 12 bases; unmatched bases: 15. Germline values: CDR1 SGHKS, CDR2 YYEKEE (reference sequence). The CDR3 loop spans 16 amino acids. The CDR3 sequence is CASSSTGTGVYGVQFF. In DNA, the CDR3 is TGTGCCAGCAGCTCCACCGGGACAGGGGTTTACGGGGTGCAGTTCTTC.

The CDR3 DNA is TGCGCCAGCAGCCCCCGGGGGGGGAGGAATACTGAAGCTTTCTTT. This sequence encodes CASSPRGGRNTEAFF. The V and J genes are TRBV4-3 and TRBJ1-1, with D maybe TRBD1 (5 bases). V lost 4 bases and J 5 bases, leaving 17 bases between the germline ends. CDR1 and CDR2 (germline): LGHNA, YSLEER. The CDR3 has 15 amino acids.

The chain recombines TRBV19 with TRBJ2-7; 8 nucleotides align to TRBD1. V dropped 5 bases and J dropped 2; count of bases not matched to a gene: 11. CDR3 length equals 16 residues. The germline V gene has CDR1 LNHDA and CDR2 SQIVND (reference sequence). CDR3: CASSDPGQGRPYEQYF. The DNA of the CDR3 is TGTGCCAGTAGTGACCCCGGACAGGGTCGACCCTACGAGCAGTACTTC. Full variable domain (missing parts from reference TRBV19 and TRBJ2-7): DGGITQSPKYLFRKEGQNVTLSCEQNLNHDAMYWYRQDPGQGLRLIYYSQIVNDFQKGDIAEGYSVSREKKESFPLTVTSAQKNPTAFYLCASSDPGQGRPYEQYFGPGTRLTVT.

This chain uses TRBV18 with TRBJ2-3, with 8 bases aligning to TRBD2. Trimming took 4 bases from V and 0 from J; bases not matched to a gene: 3. The germline gives CDR1 KGHSH, CDR2 LQKENI. The CDR3 covers 15 residues. The CDR3 sequence: CASSLAGLSTDTQYF. CDR3 DNA sequence: TGTGCCAGCTCACTAGCGGGGCTTAGCACAGATACGCAGTATTTT.

This sequence joins TRBV5-4 and TRBJ2-7; a weak D match, TRBD1 (7 bases). The V end lost 0 bases, the J end lost 0 bases, and 13 bases lay between the germline ends. Germline V gene sequence: CDR1 SGHNT, CDR2 YYREEE (reference sequence). This CDR3 spans 16 amino acids. The CDR3 DNA is TGTGCCAGCAGCTTGGCCGCAGGGGGGAGCTCCTACGAGCAGTACTTC. Translation gives CASSLAAGGSSYEQYF.

This chain links TRBV11-3 with TRBJ2-5, with a tentative D call TRBD1 (6 bases). V dropped 2 bases and J dropped 4 bases, with 11 bases sitting between them. Looked up from germline, CDR1 is SGHNT and CDR2 is YENEEA. This CDR3 is 14 amino acids long. The CDR3 DNA sequence: TGTGCCAGCAGCTTATCCCCAGGGGTAGAGACCCAGTACTTC. This codes for CASSLSPGVETQYF. Supplemented by reference TRBV11-3 and TRBJ2-5, the full variable domain reads EAGVVQSPRYKIIEKKQPVAFWCNPISGHNTLYWYLQNLGQGPELLIRYENEEAVDDSQLPKDRFSAERLKGVDSTLKIQPAELGDSAVYLCASSLSPGVETQYFGPGTRLLVL.

This rearrangement joins TRBV6-4 to TRBJ2-2, with D perhaps TRBD1 (5 bases). The CDR3 has 13 amino acids. Looked up from germline, CDR1 is MRHNA and CDR2 is SNTAGT. With 10 bases removed from V and 1 base from J, the gap between germline ends came to 10 bases. In DNA, the CDR3 is TGTGCCACCTCAACAGGGAACACCGGGGAGCTGTTTTTT. Translated: CATSTGNTGELFF.

The J gene is TRBJ2-3, the V gene TRBV15, with TRBD1 matching over 7 bases. CDR3 size: 15 residues. The V gene's germline CDR1 is LNHNV and CDR2 YYDKDF (reference sequence). Germline trimming cut 0 bases from V and 4 bases from J; bases unmatched to any gene: 4. This CDR3 reads CATSRERQGPDTQYF. In nucleotides, the CDR3 is TGTGCCACCAGCAGAGAACGACAGGGCCCAGATACGCAGTATTTT.

The gene calls are TRBV25-1 and TRBJ1-2, with 7 bases lining up with TRBD1. J lost 3 bases, V lost 3 bases, and 4 bases had no gene match. Germline values: CDR1 MGHDK, CDR2 SYGVNS. This CDR3 is built from 14 residues. CDR3 sequence (DNA): TGTGCCAGCAGTGATGACAGGGCTTACTATGGCTACACCTTC. It encodes CASSDDRAYYGYTF.

The chain recombines TRBV7-2 with TRBJ2-1, with D perhaps matching TRBD2 (7 bases). Germline V gene sequence: CDR1 SGHTA, CDR2 FQGNSA. V lost 2 bases and J 8 bases, leaving 22 bases between the germline ends. CDR3 size: 17 residues. The CDR3 is CASSLRGGQGKYDEQFF. CDR3 DNA: TGTGCCAGCAGCTTAAGGGGGGGACAAGGAAAGTACGATGAGCAGTTCTTC.

The rearrangement links TRBV5-1 to TRBJ2-2; the match to TRBD1 covers 8 bases. In germline, CDR1 is SGHRS, CDR2 YFSETQ. The CDR3 contains 15 residues. Germline trimming cut 2 bases from V and 4 bases from J; bases unmatched to any gene: 4. CDR3 loop: CASSLPGGGTGELFF. The CDR3 DNA sequence: TGCGCCAGCAGCTTACCAGGGGGCGGCACCGGGGAGCTGTTTTTT.

This chain uses TRBV27 with TRBJ1-2, with 7 positions matching TRBD1. CDR3 size: 15 residues. CDR1 MNHEY and CDR2 SMNVEV come from the germline V gene (reference sequence). The ends lost 3 bases at V and 3 bases at J; junction bases unmatched: 7. The CDR3 sequence is CASSFRTGLDYGYTF. The CDR3 DNA reads as TGTGCCAGCAGTTTTCGGACAGGATTGGACTATGGCTACACCTTC.

This clone was observed a single time. The chain has TRBV5-5 and TRBJ2-5; 7 nucleotides align to TRBD2. CDR3 length equals 15 residues. In germline, CDR1 is SGHKS, CDR2 YYEKEE (reference sequence). Trimming at V came to 0 bases and at J to 3 bases, leaving 5 bases not matched to a gene. The CDR3 protein is CASSLDLAVEETQYF. The CDR3 nucleotides read TGTGCCAGCAGCTTGGACCTAGCGGTAGAAGAGACCCAGTACTTC.

V is TRBV25-1 and J is TRBJ1-2; 8 positions match TRBD1. This CDR3 comprises 12 residues. Germline V lookup: CDR1 MGHDK, CDR2 SYGVNS. Unmatched junction bases numbered 7, after V lost 7 bases and J lost 9 bases. This CDR3 is CASNQGAGRYTF. CDR3 coding DNA: TGTGCCAGCAACCAGGGGGCCGGTCGCTACACCTTC.

This chain uses TRBV5-6 with TRBJ2-7, with 9 bases that match TRBD2. V gave up 2 bases and J gave up 2 bases; unmatched junction bases: 5. This CDR3 is built from 15 residues. CDR1 and CDR2 (germline): SGHDT, YYEEEE. The CDR3 nucleotides are TGTGCCAGCAGCTTTCGGCGGGGGGGGACCTACGAGCAGTACTTC. It translates to CASSFRRGGTYEQYF.

V is TRBV19 and J is TRBJ1-1, with D tentatively TRBD1 (5 bases). The germline CDR1 and CDR2 sequences are LNHDA and SQIVND (reference sequence). This CDR3 comprises 14 residues. Trimming cost V 3 bases and J 2 bases, with 10 bases left between them. This CDR3 reads CASSIGGTNTEAFF. In nucleotides, the CDR3 is TGTGCCAGTAGTATTGGGGGGACCAACACTGAAGCTTTCTTT.

This chain connects TRBV7-2 to TRBJ1-5; 8 bases fit TRBD1. The CDR3 has 18 residues. J gave up 1 base and V 5 bases, and 13 bases lay outside the gene matches. Germline loops: CDR1 SGHTA, CDR2 FQGNSA. This CDR3 is CASSDDHTTGGSNQPQHF. The CDR3 region has the DNA TGTGCCAGCAGCGATGACCATACAACAGGGGGGAGCAATCAGCCCCAGCATTTT.

The chain links TRBV11-3 to TRBJ1-1; 7 bases agree with TRBD1. This CDR3 has 15 residues. Losses at the gene ends were 5 bases for V and 0 bases for J; bases not matched to a gene: 6. From germline, CDR1 is SGHNT and CDR2 YENEEA. In DNA form, the CDR3 reads TGTGCCAGCAGCAACGAGGGACAGTTGAACACTGAAGCTTTCTTT. This encodes CASSNEGQLNTEAFF.

V usage is TRBV30 and J usage is TRBJ2-7; D is undetermined. Trimming stripped 3 bases from V and 1 base from J, with 7 bases between. Germline CDR1 reads GTSNPN; CDR2 reads SVGIG (reference sequence). The CDR3 totals 12 residues. The CDR3 bases are TGTGCCTGGAGCGAACTGTCCTACGAGCAGTACTTC. This encodes CAWSELSYEQYF.

This chain connects TRBV7-3 to TRBJ2-1; D is perhaps TRBD1 (6 bases). The CDR3 is made up of 14 amino acids. Trimming left V 5 bases short and J 5 bases short, with 13 bases between. CDR1 and CDR2 from the germline V gene are SGHTA and FQGTGA. For the CDR3, the DNA is TGTGCCAGCAGCCCGACAGGACTGAACAATGAGCAGTTCTTC. Protein product: CASSPTGLNNEQFF.

V usage is TRBV5-4 and J usage is TRBJ1-1; D is unclear. This CDR3 is 12 amino acids long. Germline CDR1 SGHNT, CDR2 YYREEE (reference sequence). V lost 0 bases to trimming and J lost 8 bases, with 8 bases between them. The CDR3: CASSLELSEAFF. The CDR3 nucleotides are TGTGCCAGCAGCTTGGAACTGTCCGAAGCTTTCTTT. Using reference TRBV5-4 and TRBJ1-1 for the parts outside the CDR3, the full variable domain is ETGVTQSPTHLIKTRGQQVTLRCSSQSGHNTVSWYQQALGQGPQFIFQYYREEENGRGNFPPRFSGLQFPNYSSELNVNALELDDSALYLCASSLELSEAFFGQGTRLTVV.

The chain joins TRBV4-2 to TRBJ2-1; 9 bases are a match to TRBD2. Trimming took 1 base from V and 6 from J; bases not matched to a gene: 7. Germline V CDR1 and CDR2: LGHNA, YNFKEQ. The CDR3 is 16 residues long. The CDR3 bases are TGTGCCAGCAGCCAAGCCGCGGGGGGGAACCGCAATGAGCAGTTCTTC. Translated, it gives CASSQAAGGNRNEQFF.

The J gene is TRBJ2-3, the V gene TRBV7-9; 9 nucleotides align to TRBD2. Per the germline V gene, CDR1 is SEHNR and CDR2 is FQNEAQ (reference sequence). V dropped 3 bases and J dropped 3; count of bases not matched to a gene: 4. The CDR3 sequence is 15 residues long. CDR3 loop: CASSFLAGTTDTQYF. As DNA, the CDR3 is TGTGCCAGCAGCTTCCTAGCGGGGACTACAGATACGCAGTATTTT.

This chain uses TRBV6-1 with TRBJ1-2; 7 positions match TRBD1. The V and J ends lost 4 bases and 1 base, in that order; junction bases with no gene match: 3. Germline V lookup: CDR1 MNHNS, CDR2 SASEGT. This CDR3 has 14 amino acids. DNA for the CDR3: TGTGCCAGCAGTGTAGGGACAGATAACTATGGCTACACCTTC. Encoded protein: CASSVGTDNYGYTF.